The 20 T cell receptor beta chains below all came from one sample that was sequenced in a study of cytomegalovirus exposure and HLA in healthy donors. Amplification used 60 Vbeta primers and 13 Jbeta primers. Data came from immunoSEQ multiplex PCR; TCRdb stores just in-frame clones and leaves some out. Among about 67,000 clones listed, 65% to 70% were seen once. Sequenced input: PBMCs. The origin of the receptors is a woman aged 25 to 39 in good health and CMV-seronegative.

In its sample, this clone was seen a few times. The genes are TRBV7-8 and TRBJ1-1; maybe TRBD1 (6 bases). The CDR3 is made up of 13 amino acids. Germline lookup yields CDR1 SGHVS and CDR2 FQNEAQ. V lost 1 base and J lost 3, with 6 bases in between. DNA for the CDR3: TGTGCCAGCAGCTTAGACAGGGACACTGAAGCTTTCTTT. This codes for CASSLDRDTEAFF.

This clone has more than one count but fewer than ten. The CDR3 nucleotides are TGTGCCATCAGGGGACTAGCGGGAGAGAGCACAGATACGCAGTATTTT. Translated, it gives CAIRGLAGESTDTQYF. The chain combines TRBV10-3 with TRBJ2-3; 14 nucleotides match TRBD2. The ends lost 6 bases at V and 0 bases at J; junction bases unmatched: 2. The CDR3 spans 16 residues. The germline V gene has CDR1 ENHRY and CDR2 SYGVKD.

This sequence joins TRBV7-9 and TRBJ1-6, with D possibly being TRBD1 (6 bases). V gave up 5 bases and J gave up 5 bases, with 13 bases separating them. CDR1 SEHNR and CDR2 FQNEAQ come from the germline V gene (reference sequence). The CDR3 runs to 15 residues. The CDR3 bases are TGTGCCAGCAGCCTAAGACAGGCAAATAATTCACCCCTCCACTTT. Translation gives CASSLRQANNSPLHF.

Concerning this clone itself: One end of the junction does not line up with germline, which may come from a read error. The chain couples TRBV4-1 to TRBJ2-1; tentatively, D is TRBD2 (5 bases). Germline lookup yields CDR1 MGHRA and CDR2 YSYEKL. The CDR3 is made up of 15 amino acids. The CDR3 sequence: CASSLSPPGKNEQFF. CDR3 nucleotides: TGTGCCAGCAGCCTTAGCCCACCGGGAAAGAATGAGCAGTTCTTC.

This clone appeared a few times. The CDR3 DNA is TGTGCCAGTAGTTCAGGGTTTAGGAATGGCTACACCTTC. Its translation: CASSSGFRNGYTF. This rearrangement joins TRBV19 to TRBJ1-2; D might be TRBD1 (5 bases). The V end was cut by 5 bases, the J end by 6 bases, with 13 bases between. The CDR3 has 13 amino acids. CDR1 and CDR2 from the germline V gene are LNHDA and SQIVND (reference sequence).

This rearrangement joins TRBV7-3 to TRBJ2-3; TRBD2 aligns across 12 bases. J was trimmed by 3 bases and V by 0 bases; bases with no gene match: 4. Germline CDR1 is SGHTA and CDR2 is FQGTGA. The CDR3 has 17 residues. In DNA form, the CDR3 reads TGTGCCAGCAGCTTAACGGCTAGCGGGGGGGCAACAGATACGCAGTATTTT. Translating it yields CASSLTASGGATDTQYF.

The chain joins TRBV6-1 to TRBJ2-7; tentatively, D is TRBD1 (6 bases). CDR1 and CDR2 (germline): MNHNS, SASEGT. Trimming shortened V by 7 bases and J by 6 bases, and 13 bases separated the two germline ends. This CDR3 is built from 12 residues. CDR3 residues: CASNKQGAEQYF. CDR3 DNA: TGTGCCAGCAATAAACAGGGAGCCGAGCAGTACTTC.

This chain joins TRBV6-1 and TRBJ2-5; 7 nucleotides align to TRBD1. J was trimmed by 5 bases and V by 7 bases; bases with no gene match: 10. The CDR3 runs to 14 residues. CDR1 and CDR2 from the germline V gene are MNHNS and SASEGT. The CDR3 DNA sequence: TGTGCCAGCACCCAGGTCCCCAGGGGGGAGACCCAGTACTTC. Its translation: CASTQVPRGETQYF.

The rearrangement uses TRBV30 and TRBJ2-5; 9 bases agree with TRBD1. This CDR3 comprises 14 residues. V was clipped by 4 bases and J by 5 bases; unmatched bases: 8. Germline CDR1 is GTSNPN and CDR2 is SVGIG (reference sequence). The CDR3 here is CAWTKNRGRETQYF. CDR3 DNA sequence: TGTGCCTGGACCAAGAACAGGGGGCGGGAGACCCAGTACTTC.

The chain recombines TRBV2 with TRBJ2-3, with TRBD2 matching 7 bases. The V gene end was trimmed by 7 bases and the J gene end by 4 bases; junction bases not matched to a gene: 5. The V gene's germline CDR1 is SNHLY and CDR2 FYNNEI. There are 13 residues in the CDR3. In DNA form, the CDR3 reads TGTGCCAGCAAGTCAGGGAGGGCAGATACGCAGTATTTT. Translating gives CASKSGRADTQYF. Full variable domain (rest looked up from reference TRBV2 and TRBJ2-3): EPEVTQTPSHQVTQMGQEVILRCVPISNHLYFYWYRQILGQKVEFLVSFYNNEISEKSEIFDDQFSVERPDGSNFTLKIRSTKLEDSAMYFCASKSGRADTQYFGPGTRLTVL.

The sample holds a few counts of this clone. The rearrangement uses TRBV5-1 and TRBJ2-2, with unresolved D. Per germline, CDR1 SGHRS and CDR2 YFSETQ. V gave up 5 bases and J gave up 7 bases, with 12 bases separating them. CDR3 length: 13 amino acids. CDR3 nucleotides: TGCGCCAGCAGACCCCCCGCAGGCGGGGAGCTGTTTTTT. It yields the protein CASRPPAGGELFF.

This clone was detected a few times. In DNA form, the CDR3 reads TGTGCCAGCAGTCAGGGTAACTATGGCTACACCTTC. Translation: CASSQGNYGYTF. The chain recombines TRBV6-6 with TRBJ1-2, with D possibly being TRBD1 (5 bases). V lost 5 bases and J lost 1, with 5 bases in between. The CDR3 is made up of 12 amino acids. CDR1 MNHNY and CDR2 SVGAGI come from the germline V gene (reference sequence).

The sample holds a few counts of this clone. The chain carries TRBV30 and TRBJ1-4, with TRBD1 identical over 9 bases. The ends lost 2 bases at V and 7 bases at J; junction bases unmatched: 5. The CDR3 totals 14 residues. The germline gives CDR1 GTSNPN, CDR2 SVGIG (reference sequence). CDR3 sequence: CAWSFGTGSEKLFF. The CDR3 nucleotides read TGTGCCTGGAGTTTCGGGACAGGGAGTGAAAAACTGTTTTTT.

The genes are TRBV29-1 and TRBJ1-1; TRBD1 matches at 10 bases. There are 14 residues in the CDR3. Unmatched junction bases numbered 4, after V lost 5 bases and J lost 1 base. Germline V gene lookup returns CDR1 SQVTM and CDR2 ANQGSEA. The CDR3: CSVIRTGGNTEAFF. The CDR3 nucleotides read TGCAGCGTTATTCGGACAGGGGGGAACACTGAAGCTTTCTTT.

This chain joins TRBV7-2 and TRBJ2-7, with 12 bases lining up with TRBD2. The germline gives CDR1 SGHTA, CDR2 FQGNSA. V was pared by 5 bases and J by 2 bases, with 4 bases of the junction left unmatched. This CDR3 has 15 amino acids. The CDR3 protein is CASSPWTSGAYEQYF. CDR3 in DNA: TGTGCCAGCAGCCCCTGGACTAGCGGGGCCTACGAGCAGTACTTC.

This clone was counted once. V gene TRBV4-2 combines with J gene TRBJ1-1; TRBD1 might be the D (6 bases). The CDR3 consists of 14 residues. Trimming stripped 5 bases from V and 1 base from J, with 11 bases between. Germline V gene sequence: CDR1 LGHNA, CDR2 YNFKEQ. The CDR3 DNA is TGTGCCAGCAGCTTCTCGACAGGGAACACTGAAGCTTTCTTT. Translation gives CASSFSTGNTEAFF.

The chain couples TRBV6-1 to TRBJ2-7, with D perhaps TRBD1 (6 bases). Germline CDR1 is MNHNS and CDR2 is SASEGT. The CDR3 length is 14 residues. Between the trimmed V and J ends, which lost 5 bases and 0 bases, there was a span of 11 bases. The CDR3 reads CASSRTVTSYEQYF. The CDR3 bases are TGTGCCAGCAGTCGGACAGTGACCTCCTACGAGCAGTACTTC.

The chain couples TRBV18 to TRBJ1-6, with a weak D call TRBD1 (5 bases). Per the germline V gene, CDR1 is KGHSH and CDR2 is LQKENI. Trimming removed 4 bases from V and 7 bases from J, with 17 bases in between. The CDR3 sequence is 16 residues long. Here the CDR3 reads CASSLPGGYGNSPLHF. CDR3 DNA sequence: TGTGCCAGCTCACTCCCGGGGGGTTACGGGAATTCACCCCTCCACTTT.

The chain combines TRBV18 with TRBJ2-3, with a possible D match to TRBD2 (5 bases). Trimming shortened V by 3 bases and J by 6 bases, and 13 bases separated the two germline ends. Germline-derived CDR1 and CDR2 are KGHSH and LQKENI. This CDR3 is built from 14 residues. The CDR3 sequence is CASSPGRETDTQYF. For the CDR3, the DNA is TGTGCCAGCTCACCCGGAAGGGAGACGGATACGCAGTATTTT.

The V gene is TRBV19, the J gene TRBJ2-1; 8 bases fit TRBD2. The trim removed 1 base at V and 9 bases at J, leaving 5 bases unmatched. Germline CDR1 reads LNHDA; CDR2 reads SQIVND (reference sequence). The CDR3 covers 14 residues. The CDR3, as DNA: TGTGCCAGTAGTATAGCCAGCGGGGGTGGTGAGCAGTTCTTC. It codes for CASSIASGGGEQFF.